Below are 18 T cell receptor beta chains sequenced from a single sample in a study of blood T cell repertoires in COVID-19. Profiled with immunoSEQ multiplex PCR; TCRdb holds only in-frame clones, not every one. The sample holds about 120,000 clones, 75% to 85% seen once. The sequenced sample was peripheral blood. These receptors were obtained from a woman aged 45-60 years with acute or convalescent COVID-19.

This clone was detected only a few times. This chain connects TRBV10-3 to TRBJ1-2, with 8 positions matching TRBD1. The CDR3 runs 13 residues. Germline V gene data show CDR1 as ENHRY and CDR2 as SYGVKD. J was trimmed by 6 bases and V by 8 bases; bases with no gene match: 8. The CDR3 protein is CAIEDRARDGYTF. As DNA, the CDR3 is TGTGCCATCGAGGACAGGGCCCGCGATGGCTACACCTTC.

V and J are TRBV2 and TRBJ2-6; TRBD1 agrees at 7 bases. The CDR3 is 15 amino acids. V gave up 6 bases and J gave up 4 bases; unmatched junction bases: 6. The V gene's germline CDR1 is SNHLY and CDR2 FYNNEI. CDR3 loop: CASSQTGNGANVLTF. The DNA for the CDR3 is TGTGCCAGCAGCCAGACAGGGAACGGGGCCAACGTCCTGACTTTC.

This rearrangement joins TRBV7-8 to TRBJ1-3; 9 positions agree with TRBD1. V dropped 5 bases and J dropped 2; count of bases not matched to a gene: 7. The CDR3 contains 16 residues. Germline lookup yields CDR1 SGHVS and CDR2 FQNEAQ. CDR3 residues: CASSPRTGDTGNTIYF. The CDR3 DNA follows: TGTGCCAGCAGCCCCAGGACAGGGGATACTGGAAACACCATATATTTT.

The chain has TRBV30 and TRBJ2-7, with D unresolved. Germline V gene lookup returns CDR1 GTSNPN and CDR2 SVGIG (reference sequence). The CDR3 length is 14 residues. V was pared by 5 bases and J by 4 bases, with 18 bases between. The CDR3 is CAWSFSGPLYEQYF. CDR3 nucleotide sequence: TGTGCCTGGTCGTTTTCCGGTCCCCTATACGAGCAGTACTTC.

The chain employs TRBV5-1 and TRBJ2-3; D not certain. The CDR3 runs 14 residues. Per germline, CDR1 SGHRS and CDR2 YFSETQ. V shed 4 bases and J shed 2 bases, with 11 bases lying between them. The chain's CDR3 is CASSTSGITDTQYF. For the CDR3, the DNA is TGCGCCAGCAGCACCTCAGGAATCACAGATACGCAGTATTTT.

This chain uses TRBV6-6 with TRBJ2-6, with TRBD2 matching 7 bases. With V trimmed by 6 bases and J by 0 bases, 2 bases remained unmatched. This CDR3 region has 15 residues. Germline CDR1 MNHNY, CDR2 SVGAGI (reference sequence). The CDR3 loop reads CASRGGSSGANVLTF. In DNA form, the CDR3 reads TGTGCCAGCAGGGGGGGGAGCTCTGGGGCCAACGTCCTGACTTTC.

The chain joins TRBV11-1 to TRBJ2-3, with 12 bases that match TRBD2. Germline V gives CDR1 SGHAT, CDR2 FQDESV (reference sequence). This CDR3 region has 16 residues. J lost 5 bases, V lost 5 bases, and 8 bases had no gene match. As DNA, the CDR3 is TGTGCCAGCAGCGAGACTAGCGGGGGCGGTGGAGATACGCAGTATTTT. Translating gives CASSETSGGGGDTQYF.

The V and J genes are TRBV10-3 and TRBJ2-7, with 9 positions matching TRBD1. Germline assignment: CDR1 ENHRY and CDR2 SYGVKD. With 6 bases clipped from V and 6 bases from J, the junction kept 12 bases outside the gene matches. CDR3 length: 15 residues. In DNA form, the CDR3 reads TGTGCCATCAGCCCCTCGGGACAGGGCTCCGCCGAGCAGTACTTC. This gives the protein CAISPSGQGSAEQYF.

The rearrangement links TRBV7-9 to TRBJ2-5; D possibly corresponds to TRBD2 (5 bases). Per germline, CDR1 SEHNR and CDR2 FQNEAQ (reference sequence). The V gene lost 3 bases and the J gene lost 4 bases, with 12 bases spanning the gap. The CDR3 is 14 amino acids. The CDR3 coding sequence is TGTGCCAGCAGCTTCCCGGGGATGGGAGAGACCCAGTACTTC. Protein: CASSFPGMGETQYF.

This clone turned up a few times. The chain links TRBV19 to TRBJ2-1; D not certain. The germline V gene encodes CDR1 LNHDA and CDR2 SQIVND (reference sequence). The CDR3 is made up of 13 amino acids. V gave up 2 bases and J gave up 3 bases, with 5 bases separating them. The CDR3 DNA reads as TGTGCCAGTAGTATACAACTCTACAATGAGCAGTTCTTC. Translated, it gives CASSIQLYNEQFF.

This chain uses TRBV28 with TRBJ2-7; D is possibly TRBD2 (5 bases). Trimming removed 2 bases at V and 3 bases at J, with 11 bases between. Germline V lookup: CDR1 MDHEN, CDR2 SYDVKM. There are 14 residues in the CDR3. Here the CDR3 DNA reads TGTGCCAGCAGTTTAAATAATCGGGGCTACGAGCAGTACTTC. This sequence encodes CASSLNNRGYEQYF.

The chain has TRBV28 and TRBJ2-1, with TRBD2 matching over 9 bases. V gave up 4 bases and J gave up 6 bases; unmatched junction bases: 16. The CDR3 is 18 residues long. Looked up from germline, CDR1 is MDHEN and CDR2 is SYDVKM. CDR3 DNA sequence: TGTGCCAGCAGTTCCCCCTCTGGTAGCGGGAGATTCGGCAATGAGCAGTTCTTC. Protein sequence: CASSSPSGSGRFGNEQFF.

The chain recombines TRBV4-1 with TRBJ2-1, with 8 bases fitting TRBD1. J lost 6 bases, V lost 0 bases, and 10 bases had no gene match. Germline lookup yields CDR1 MGHRA and CDR2 YSYEKL. The CDR3 spans 17 residues. CDR3 coding DNA: TGCGCCAGCAGCCAAGATCCAACCGGGACAGGTGGCAATGAGCAGTTCTTC. Translated, it gives CASSQDPTGTGGNEQFF.

V gene TRBV6-1 combines with J gene TRBJ1-6; 8 nucleotides match TRBD1. Germline lookup yields CDR1 MNHNS and CDR2 SASEGT. V lost 0 bases and J lost 6; bases outside the gene matches: 4. The CDR3 spans 16 residues. The CDR3 loop reads CASSEAVGQGNSPLHF. DNA of the CDR3: TGTGCCAGCAGTGAAGCAGTTGGACAGGGTAATTCACCCCTCCACTTT.

The V gene is TRBV6-4, the J gene TRBJ1-2, with TRBD1 matching 7 bases. The CDR3 length is 15 residues. Germline loops: CDR1 MRHNA, CDR2 SNTAGT. With V trimmed by 6 bases and J by 5 bases, 12 bases remained unmatched. The CDR3 DNA reads as TGTGCCAGCAGCCCTTTGGGGGGACAGCGGTATGGCTACACCTTC. Protein product: CASSPLGGQRYGYTF.

V and J are TRBV6-5 and TRBJ1-6, with 8 bases fitting TRBD1. In germline, CDR1 is MNHEY, CDR2 SVGAGI. The CDR3 extends over 16 amino acids. The ends lost 2 bases at V and 9 bases at J; junction bases unmatched: 9. CDR3 nucleotides: TGTGCCAGCAGTTACCAATTAACAGGGGGGAGTTCACCCCTCCACTTT. This gives the protein CASSYQLTGGSSPLHF.

This rearrangement joins TRBV20-1 to TRBJ1-4; D is uncertain. This CDR3 has 12 residues. V dropped 3 bases and J dropped 8 bases, with 10 bases sitting between them. Germline V gene data show CDR1 as DFQATT and CDR2 as SNEGSKA (reference sequence). DNA of the CDR3: TGCAGTGCTAGTCACAGCGGGGAAAAACTGTTTTTT. Amino acids: CSASHSGEKLFF.

This clone showed up just once. The chain combines TRBV7-9 with TRBJ1-2; D gene uncertain. Germline V gene sequence: CDR1 SEHNR, CDR2 FQNEAQ (reference sequence). V was trimmed by 1 base and J by 1 base, leaving 7 bases between them. The CDR3 covers 14 residues. In DNA form, the CDR3 reads TGTGCCAGCAGCTTAGGGCAGAATAACTATGGCTACACCTTC. Amino acids: CASSLGQNNYGYTF.